This entry describes one T cell receptor beta chain. Trimming removed 0 bases from V and 7 bases from J, with 17 bases in between. This CDR3 spans 16 amino acids. Germline V CDR1 and CDR2: SGHKS, YYEKEE (reference sequence). The source of the sample is a study of blood T cell repertoires in COVID-19. All enrollees were roughly 18 to 100 years old and from about 24 US areas. Participant-given clinical history determined each cohort assignment. Generated by immunoSEQ multiplex PCR, the TCRdb table keeps only in-frame clones and is missing some. In the table there are some 270,000 clones, roughly 85% of which are singletons.

The receptor's source is a woman between 45 and 60 years old with acute COVID-19. This chain connects TRBV5-5 to TRBJ1-5; D gene unclear. The sequenced material came from PBMCs or T cells enriched from blood (not recorded which). DNA for the CDR3: TGTGCCAGCAGCTTGGCGGGTGAGGGAAGGAGCCAGCCCCAGCATTTT. Residues: CASSLAGEGRSQPQHF.